The next 10 T cell receptor beta chains were all read from a single sample in a study of T cells in Graves' hyperthyroidism and ophthalmopathy. RNA transcripts served as the template for amplifying TCR beta CDR3 regions. Primed by the HTBI set, a first-round RT-PCR was run on the TCR CDR3. TCRdb re-called the multiplex PCR reads with MiXCR, one entry per CDR3 protein. The sample yields 480,000 or so distinct CDR3 sequences, around 15% seen once. Sequenced sample: blood. These receptors all stem from a woman between 18 and 29 years old with Graves' hyperthyroidism.

This clonotype was seen repeatedly, ten times or more. Here the CDR3 DNA reads TGTGCCAGCAGTTTGCAGGGCTCGGTCACTGAAGCTTTCTTT. This codes for CASSLQGSVTEAFF. The chain is built from TRBV27 and TRBJ1-1; TRBD1 is a possible D gene (5 bases). Germline V lookup: CDR1 MNHEY, CDR2 SMNVEV (reference sequence). Trimming took off 3 bases at V and 4 bases at J, with 12 bases between the two ends. The CDR3 sequence is 14 residues long.

In this sample, this clonotype turned up many times. This chain links TRBV6-5 with TRBJ2-1; the D gene is possibly TRBD2 (5 bases). The CDR3 runs to 13 residues. Germline V gene sequence: CDR1 MNHEY, CDR2 SVGAGI. Trimming took 0 bases from V and 5 from J, leaving 5 bases between them. The CDR3: CASSYSEDNEQFF. For the CDR3, the DNA is TGTGCCAGCAGTTACTCGGAGGACAATGAGCAGTTCTTC.

Comments on this clonotype: The junction departs from the called germline gene at one end, perhaps through a read error. CDR3 sequence reads: CASSTQGLAGANGQFF. CDR3 DNA sequence: TGTGCCAGTAGTACTCAGGGACTAGCGGGAGCGAATGGGCAGTTCTTC. The V and J genes are TRBV19 and TRBJ2-1; 14 nucleotides agree with TRBD2. CDR1 and CDR2 (germline): LNHDA, SQIVND (reference sequence). CDR3 length equals 16 residues.

Many counts were recorded for this clonotype. This chain links TRBV24-1 with TRBJ2-7; the D gene is possibly TRBD1 (5 bases). CDR3 length equals 14 residues. The germline CDR1 and CDR2 sequences are KGHDR and SFDVKD. Trimming removed 6 bases at V and 0 bases at J, with 11 bases between. The CDR3 spells CATSTQGSSYEQYF. CDR3 bases: TGTGCCACCAGTACCCAGGGCAGCTCCTACGAGCAGTACTTC.

This clonotype showed up just a few times. The chain recombines TRBV9 with TRBJ2-1; 8 bases line up with TRBD2. The CDR3 sequence is 15 residues long. The junction had 5 bases not matched to a gene; V was cut back by 6 bases and J by 0 bases. Germline lookup yields CDR1 SGDLS and CDR2 YYNGEE. CDR3 nucleotides: TGTGCCAGCAACCCGGGGGGGAACTCCTACAATGAGCAGTTCTTC. Protein product: CASNPGGNSYNEQFF.

The rearrangement links TRBV7-9 to TRBJ2-7; D is possibly TRBD1 (6 bases). The V end lost 4 bases, the J end lost 3 bases, and 13 bases lay between the germline ends. The CDR3 sequence is 14 residues long. Germline lookup yields CDR1 SEHNR and CDR2 FQNEAQ (reference sequence). CDR3 protein: CASSSRTEDYEQYV. In DNA, the CDR3 is TGTGCCAGCAGCTCCCGGACAGAGGACTACGAGCAGTACGTC.

V usage is TRBV24-1 and J usage is TRBJ1-2; D gene unclear. The CDR3 has 14 residues. Germline loops: CDR1 KGHDR, CDR2 SFDVKD. Trimming stripped 4 bases from V and 1 base from J, with 9 bases between. CDR3 nucleotide sequence: TGTGCCACCAGTGACCTCGGGGTTAACTATGGCTACACCTTC. Encoded protein: CATSDLGVNYGYTF.

The chain employs TRBV18 and TRBJ2-7, with no clear D. Germline CDR1 is KGHSH and CDR2 is LQKENI. With 3 bases removed from V and 1 base from J, the gap between germline ends came to 13 bases. The CDR3 loop spans 15 amino acids. CDR3 loop: CASSPESLSSYEQYF. The CDR3 DNA is TGTGCCAGCTCACCCGAATCACTCTCTTCCTACGAGCAGTACTTC.

In this sample, this clonotype turned up many times. The chain uses TRBV7-3 and TRBJ1-3, with unresolved D. This CDR3 is 14 amino acids long. Germline V CDR1 and CDR2: SGHTA, FQGTGA. V lost 5 bases and J lost 2, with 10 bases in between. Here the CDR3 DNA reads TGTGCCAGCAGCCCGAACGGGCCTGGAAACACCATATATTTT. Translation gives CASSPNGPGNTIYF.

This clonotype was counted many times. The chain carries TRBV6-1 and TRBJ1-1, with unresolved D. The V gene lost 10 bases and the J gene lost 0 bases, with 12 bases spanning the gap. Germline CDR1 and CDR2: MNHNS and SASEGT. The CDR3 is made up of 13 amino acids. The CDR3: CATRMGMNTEAFF. As DNA, the CDR3 is TGTGCCACCCGTATGGGAATGAACACTGAAGCTTTCTTT.